What follows is one T cell receptor (beta chain) and its context. Trimming left V 0 bases short and J 9 bases short, with 3 bases between. The length of the CDR3 is 12 residues. Germline V gene lookup returns CDR1 MNHEY and CDR2 SVGAGI. The data derive from a study of blood T cell repertoires in COVID-19. Study information: The samples span acute and convalescent COVID-19 from the United States, Italy and Spain. T cells, B-cell-depleted T cells, or PBMCs provided the cDNA or gDNA that served as material.

Sequenced by immunoSEQ multiplex PCR; TCRdb stores in-frame clones only, minus some. The data show fewer than 350,000 clones, with approximately 83% seen just once and 2.1% held by the top ten. The sample consisted of peripheral blood. The V and J genes are TRBV6-5 and TRBJ1-6; D not resolved. The sequence was collected from a woman in her twenties or thirties who had recovered from COVID-19. CDR3 nucleotide sequence: TGTGCCAGCAGTTACTCCGGTTCACCCCTCCACTTT. Amino acids: CASSYSGSPLHF.